Listed below are T cell receptor beta chains from one sample, sequenced in a study of shared clonotypes between healthy human individuals. Only in-frame clones appear in the TCRdb table, and some are missing; sequencing was by immunoSEQ multiplex PCR. The data show 800,000 to 950,000 clones, with about 96% seen just once and over 0.2% held by the top ten. The sequenced sample was naive CD8+ T cells sorted from blood. These receptors all stem from a young man in good health. Both conserved end residues are part of each CDR3. The order of the fields is V gene, CDR3 protein.

TRBV9 | CASTYRPTGTVTNYGYTF
TRBV4-3 | CASSQSPTGAGYEQYF
TRBV20-1 | CSARRETQYF
TRBV9 | CASSGSREDRLAGELFF
TRBV7-2 | CASSLVGTDLGRTDTQYF
TRBV2 | CASSASRNAEQYF
TRBV6-6 | CASSYDLSSYEQYF
TRBV27 | CASSSGSNEQFF
TRBV30 | CAWSPGTGGHYEQYF
TRBV6-1 | CASRAGTGTGELFF
TRBV10-3 | CAIRPAGQGSYEQYF
TRBV7-9 | CASSLGQGLNTEAFF
TRBV27 | CASSSGLPNTEAFF
TRBV29-1 | CSVEDSGSADTQYF
TRBV28 | CASSLPGHNSYNEQFF
TRBV28 | CASSLYGVGYYEQYF
TRBV10-3 | CATSSSGTYTGELFF
TRBV18 | CASSPSGAAYEQYF
TRBV9 | CASSVKFAGGPSDNEQFF